This T cell receptor beta chain was profiled in a study of T-cell memory formation after mild COVID-19. TCRdb processed the 5' RACE reads anew with MiXCR; each CDR3 protein has one entry. The table has about 440,000 distinct CDR3 sequences, about 20% seen once. CDR3 length: 15 amino acids. After removal of 5 bases from V and 6 bases from J, the junction contained 7 bases not matched to a gene. Germline assignment: CDR1 LGHNA and CDR2 YSLEER. This clonotype showed up just a few times. The sequenced sample consisted of PBMCs or a T cell subset sorted from them (not recorded which). The origin of this receptor is an adult woman who had mild COVID-19 (a few samples of this study predate the infection). Cell type and time point are not known. The J gene is TRBJ2-7, the V gene TRBV4-3; 13 nucleotides line up with TRBD2. CDR3 region: CASSYGLAGASEQYF. The CDR3 region has the DNA TGCGCCAGCAGCTATGGACTAGCGGGAGCATCCGAGCAGTACTTC.